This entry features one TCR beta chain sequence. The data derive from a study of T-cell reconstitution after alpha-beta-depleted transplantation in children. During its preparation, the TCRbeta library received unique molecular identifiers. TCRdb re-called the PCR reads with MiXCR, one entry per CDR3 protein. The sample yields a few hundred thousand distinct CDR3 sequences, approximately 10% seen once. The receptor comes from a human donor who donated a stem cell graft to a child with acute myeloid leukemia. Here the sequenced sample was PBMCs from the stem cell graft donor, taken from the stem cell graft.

CDR3 DNA: TGCAGCGTTACCTTCGGGGGGGAGGAGACCCAGTACTTC. Its protein is CSVTFGGEETQYF. The chain has TRBV29-1 and TRBJ2-5; 8 bases line up with TRBD2. V lost 5 bases to trimming and J lost 5 bases; unmatched junction nucleotides: 7. CDR1 and CDR2 from the germline V gene are SQVTM and ANQGSEA. The CDR3 loop spans 13 amino acids.